This TCR beta chain appears in the sequencing data of a study of cytomegalovirus exposure and HLA in healthy donors. For the study at large: A later analysis reported the roughly 130 validation repertoires used the same platform as the approximately 650 first-cohort repertoires.

Findings and limits, study-wide: There were 150 to 200 TCR beta chains listed as cytomegalovirus-associated. That first-cohort TCR clusters tended to co-occur in the roughly 130 validation repertoires was found in a later analysis.

This CDR3 contains 18 residues. Trimming stripped 4 bases from V and 4 bases from J, with 24 bases between. Germline V gene sequence: CDR1 SGHDT, CDR2 YYEEEE. Assay used: immunoSEQ multiplex PCR; TCRdb lists only in-frame clones, some missing. The sample shows approximately 58,000 clones, 91% of them seen only once. As for this clone: Its antigen is unidentified.

The validation cohort, a group of 120 subjects, included the donors and was separate from the roughly 670-subject first cohort. The source material was PBMCs. The V call is TRBV5-6, the J call TRBJ1-5; D is ambiguous. The TCR sequence derives from a woman aged 25 to 39 in good health and CMV-seronegative. This CDR3 is CASSESRENQASNQPQHF. As DNA, the CDR3 is TGTGCCAGCAGCGAATCGCGGGAGAATCAGGCGTCAAATCAGCCCCAGCATTTT.